This T cell receptor (beta chain) is from a study of cytomegalovirus exposure and HLA in healthy donors. With 60 Vbeta and 13 Jbeta primers, the PCR was carried out. Data came from immunoSEQ multiplex PCR; TCRdb stores just in-frame clones and leaves some out. The sample records about 140,000 clones, around 80% being singletons. Germline V gene lookup returns CDR1 MNHNY and CDR2 SVGAGI (reference sequence). CDR3 length equals 13 residues. The V end lost 5 bases, the J end lost 12 bases, and 17 bases lay between the germline ends. The sample taken for sequencing was PBMCs. The chain employs TRBV6-6 and TRBJ2-1; maybe TRBD1 (6 bases). The origin of this receptor is a woman aged 35 to 49 in good health and CMV-seronegative. This CDR3 reads CASSPDTGSGQFF. CDR3 coding DNA: TGTGCCAGCAGTCCGGACACAGGGTCGGGGCAGTTCTTC.